Sequencing of this T cell receptor beta chain was carried out in a study of shared clonotypes between healthy human individuals. Ten immunoSEQ deep assay plates were used to sequence unsorted PBMC DNA. Measured with immunoSEQ multiplex PCR; TCRdb has only the in-frame clones, and not every one. The data hold roughly 490,000 clones, with roughly 78% observed a single time. The CDR3 extends over 13 amino acids. CDR1 is SQVTM, CDR2 ANQGSEA, per germline. The V end lost 3 bases, the J end lost 1 base, and 6 bases lay between the germline ends. The TCR sequence derives from a woman between 40 and 55 years old in good health. Some clones in this sample may be carry-over from other donors' samples. Input material: PBMCs. The chain couples TRBV29-1 to TRBJ2-2; a possible D gene is TRBD1 (5 bases). Here the CDR3 reads CSVDTGNTGELFF. The CDR3 nucleotides are TGCAGCGTTGATACAGGGAACACCGGGGAGCTGTTTTTT.